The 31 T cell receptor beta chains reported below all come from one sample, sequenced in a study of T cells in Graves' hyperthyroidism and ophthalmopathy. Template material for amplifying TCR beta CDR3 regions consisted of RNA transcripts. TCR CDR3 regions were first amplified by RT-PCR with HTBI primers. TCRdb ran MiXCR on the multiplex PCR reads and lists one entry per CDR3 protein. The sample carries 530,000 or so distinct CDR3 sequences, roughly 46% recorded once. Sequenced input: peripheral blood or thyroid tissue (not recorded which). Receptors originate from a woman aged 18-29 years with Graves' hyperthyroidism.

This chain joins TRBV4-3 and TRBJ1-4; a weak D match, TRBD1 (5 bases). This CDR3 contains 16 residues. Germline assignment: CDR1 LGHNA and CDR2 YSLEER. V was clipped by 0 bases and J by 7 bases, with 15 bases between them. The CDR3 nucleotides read TGCGCCAGCAGCCAAGATCGGAGTCCGGACACTGAAAAACTGTTTTTT. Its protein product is CASSQDRSPDTEKLFF.

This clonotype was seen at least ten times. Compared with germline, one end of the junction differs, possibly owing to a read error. CDR3: CASNLPGFTEAFF. The CDR3 DNA reads as TGTGCCAGCAACTTACCAGGGTTTACTGAAGCTTTCTTT. The chain couples TRBV7-2 to TRBJ1-1, with a tentative D call TRBD1 (5 bases). This CDR3 is built from 13 residues. The germline CDR1 and CDR2 sequences are SGHTA and FQGNSA.

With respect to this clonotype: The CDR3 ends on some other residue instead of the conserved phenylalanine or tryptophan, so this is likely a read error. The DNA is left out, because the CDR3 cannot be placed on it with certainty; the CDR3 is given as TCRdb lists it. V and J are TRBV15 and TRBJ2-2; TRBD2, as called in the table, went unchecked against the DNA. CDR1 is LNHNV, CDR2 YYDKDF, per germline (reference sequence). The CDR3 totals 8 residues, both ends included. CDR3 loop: CATSRALA.

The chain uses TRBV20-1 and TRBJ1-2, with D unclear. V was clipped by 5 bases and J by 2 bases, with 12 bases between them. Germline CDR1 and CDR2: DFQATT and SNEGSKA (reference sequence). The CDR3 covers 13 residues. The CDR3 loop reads CSAAGGQNYGYTF. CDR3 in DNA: TGCAGTGCTGCAGGCGGGCAGAACTATGGCTACACCTTC.

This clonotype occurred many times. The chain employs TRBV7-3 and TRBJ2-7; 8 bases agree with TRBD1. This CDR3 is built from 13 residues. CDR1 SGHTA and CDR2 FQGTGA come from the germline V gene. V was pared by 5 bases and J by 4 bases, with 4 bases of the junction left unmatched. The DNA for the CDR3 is TGTGCCAGCAGCAGGGGGACAGGTTACGAGCAGTACTTC. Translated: CASSRGTGYEQYF.

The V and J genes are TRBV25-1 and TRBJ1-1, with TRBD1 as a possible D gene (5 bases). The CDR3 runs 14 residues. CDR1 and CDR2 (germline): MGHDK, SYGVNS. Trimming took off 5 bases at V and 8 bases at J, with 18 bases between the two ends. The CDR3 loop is CASSSPGDELEAFF. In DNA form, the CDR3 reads TGTGCCAGCAGTTCCCCCGGGGACGAACTCGAAGCTTTCTTT. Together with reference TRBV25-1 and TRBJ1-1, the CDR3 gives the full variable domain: EADIYQTPRYLVIGTGKKITLECSQTMGHDKMYWYQQDPGMELHLIHYSYGVNSTEKGDLSSESTVSRIRTEHFPLTLESARPSHTSQYLCASSSPGDELEAFFGQGTRLTVV.

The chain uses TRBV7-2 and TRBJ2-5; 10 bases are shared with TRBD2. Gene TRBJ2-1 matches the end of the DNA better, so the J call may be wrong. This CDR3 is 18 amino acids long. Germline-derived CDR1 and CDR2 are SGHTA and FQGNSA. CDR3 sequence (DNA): TGTGCCAGCAGCTTAAGCTTTAGCGGGAGGCCGTTCTGCAATGAGCAGTTCTTC. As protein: CASSLSFSGRPFCNEQFF.

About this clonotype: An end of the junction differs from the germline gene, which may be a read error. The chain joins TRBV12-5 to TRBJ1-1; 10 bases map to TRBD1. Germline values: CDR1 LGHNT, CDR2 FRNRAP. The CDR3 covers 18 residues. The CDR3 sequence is CASGLPPGQGIGVTEASF. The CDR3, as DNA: TGTGCTAGTGGTTTGCCTCCGGGACAGGGGATCGGAGTCACTGAAGCTTCCTTT.

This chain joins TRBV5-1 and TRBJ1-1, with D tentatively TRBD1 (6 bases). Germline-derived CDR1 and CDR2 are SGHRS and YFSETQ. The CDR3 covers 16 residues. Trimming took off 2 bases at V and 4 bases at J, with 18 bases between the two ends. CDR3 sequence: CASSFSPGGTSTEAFF. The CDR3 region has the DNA TGCGCCAGCAGCTTTTCGCCCGGGGGCACGAGCACTGAAGCTTTCTTT.

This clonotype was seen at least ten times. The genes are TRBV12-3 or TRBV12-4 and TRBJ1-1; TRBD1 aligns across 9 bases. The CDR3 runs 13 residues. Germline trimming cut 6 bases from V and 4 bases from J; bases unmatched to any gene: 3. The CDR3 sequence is CASSGTGTTEAFF. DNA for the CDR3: TGTGCCAGCAGCGGGACAGGGACCACTGAAGCTTTCTTT.

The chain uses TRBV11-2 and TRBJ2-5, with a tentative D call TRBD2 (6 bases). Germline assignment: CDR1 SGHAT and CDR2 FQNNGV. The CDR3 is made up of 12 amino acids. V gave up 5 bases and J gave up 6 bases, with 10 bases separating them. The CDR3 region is CASSRGAKTQYF. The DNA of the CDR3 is TGTGCCAGCAGCCGCGGGGCGAAGACCCAGTACTTC.

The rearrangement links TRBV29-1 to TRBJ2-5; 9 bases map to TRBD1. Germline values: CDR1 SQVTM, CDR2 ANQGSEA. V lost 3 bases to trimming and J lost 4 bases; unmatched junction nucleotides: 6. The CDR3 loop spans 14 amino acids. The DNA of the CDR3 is TGCAGCGTTGAGCGGACAGGGGTATCAGAGACCCAGTACTTC. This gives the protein CSVERTGVSETQYF.

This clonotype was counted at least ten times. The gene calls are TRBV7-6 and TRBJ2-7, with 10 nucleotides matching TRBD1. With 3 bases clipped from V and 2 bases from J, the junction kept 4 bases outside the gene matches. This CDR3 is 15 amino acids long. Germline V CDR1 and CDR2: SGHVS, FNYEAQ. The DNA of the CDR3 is TGTGCCAGCAGCTTTACCGGACAGGGGGCCTACGAGCAGTACTTC. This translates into CASSFTGQGAYEQYF.

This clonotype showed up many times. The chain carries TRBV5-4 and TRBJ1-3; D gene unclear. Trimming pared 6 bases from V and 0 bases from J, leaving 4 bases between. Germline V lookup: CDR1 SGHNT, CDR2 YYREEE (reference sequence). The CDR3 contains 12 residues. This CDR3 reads CASTDSGNTIYF. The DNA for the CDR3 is TGTGCCAGCACCGACTCTGGAAACACCATATATTTT.

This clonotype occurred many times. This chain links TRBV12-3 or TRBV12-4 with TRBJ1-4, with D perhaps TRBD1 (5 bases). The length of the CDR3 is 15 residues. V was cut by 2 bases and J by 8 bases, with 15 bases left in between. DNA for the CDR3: TGTGCCAGCAGTTTATTAGTGGGGCCACGGGAAAAACTGTTTTTT. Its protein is CASSLLVGPREKLFF.

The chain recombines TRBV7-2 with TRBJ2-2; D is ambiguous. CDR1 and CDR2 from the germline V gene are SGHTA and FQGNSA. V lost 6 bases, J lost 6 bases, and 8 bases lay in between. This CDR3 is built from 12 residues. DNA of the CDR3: TGTGCCAGCAGTCAAAACCCCGGGGAGCTGTTTTTT. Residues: CASSQNPGELFF.

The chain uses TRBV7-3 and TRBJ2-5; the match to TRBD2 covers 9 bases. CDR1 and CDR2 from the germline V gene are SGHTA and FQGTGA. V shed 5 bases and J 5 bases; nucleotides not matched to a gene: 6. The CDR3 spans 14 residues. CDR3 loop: CASSGGRGYETQYF. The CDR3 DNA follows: TGTGCCAGCAGCGGCGGGAGGGGATATGAGACCCAGTACTTC. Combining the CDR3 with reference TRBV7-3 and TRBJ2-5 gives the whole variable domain GAGVSQTPSNKVTEKGKYVELRCDPISGHTALYWYRQSLGQGPEFLIYFQGTGAADDSGLPNDRFFAVRPEGSVSTLKIQRTERGDSAVYLCASSGGRGYETQYFGPGTRLLVL.

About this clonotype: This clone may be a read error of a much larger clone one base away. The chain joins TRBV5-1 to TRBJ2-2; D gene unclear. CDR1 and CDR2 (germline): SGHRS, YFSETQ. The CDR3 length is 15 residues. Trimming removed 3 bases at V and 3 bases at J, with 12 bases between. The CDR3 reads CASSSGSRDTGELFF. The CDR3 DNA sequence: TGCGCCAGCAGCTCGGGTTCTAGGGACACCGGGGAGCTGTTTTTT.

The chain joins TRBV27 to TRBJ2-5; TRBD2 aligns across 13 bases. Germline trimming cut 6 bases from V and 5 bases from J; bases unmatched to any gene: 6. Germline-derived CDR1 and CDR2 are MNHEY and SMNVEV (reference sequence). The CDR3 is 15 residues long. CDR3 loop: CASRHGTSGTETQYF. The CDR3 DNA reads TGTGCCAGCAGGCACGGGACTAGCGGGACTGAGACCCAGTACTTC.

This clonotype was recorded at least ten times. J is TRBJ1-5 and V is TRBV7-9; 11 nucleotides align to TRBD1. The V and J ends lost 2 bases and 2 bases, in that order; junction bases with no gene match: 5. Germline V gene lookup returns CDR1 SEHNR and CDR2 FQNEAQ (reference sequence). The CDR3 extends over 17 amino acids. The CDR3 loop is CASSLYLGQGGNQPQHF. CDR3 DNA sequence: TGTGCCAGCAGCTTATACTTGGGACAGGGGGGCAATCAGCCCCAGCATTTT.

CDR3 nucleotide sequence: TGCAGCGTTGAAGAAGACACCCAGGACTACGAGCAGTACTTC. Translated: CSVEEDTQDYEQYF. The genes are TRBV29-1 and TRBJ2-7; D gene uncertain. CDR3 length: 14 amino acids. Germline CDR1 and CDR2: SQVTM and ANQGSEA. Trimming removed 0 bases from V and 3 bases from J, with 12 bases in between.

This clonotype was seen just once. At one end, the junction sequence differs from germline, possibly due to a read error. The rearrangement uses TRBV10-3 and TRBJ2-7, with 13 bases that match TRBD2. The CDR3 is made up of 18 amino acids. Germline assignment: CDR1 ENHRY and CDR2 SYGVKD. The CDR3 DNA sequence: TGTACCATCAGTGAAGGGACTAGCGGGACAGACCCCCCTTACGAGCAGTACTTC. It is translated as CTISEGTSGTDPPYEQYF.

CDR3 loop: CATSELGQGDTQYF. DNA of the CDR3: TGTGCCACCAGTGAACTAGGACAGGGAGATACGCAGTACTTC. The rearrangement uses TRBV24-1 and TRBJ2-5, with 8 bases fitting TRBD1. Unmatched junction bases numbered 11, after V lost 4 bases and J lost 11 bases. The CDR3 is made up of 14 amino acids. Germline CDR1 reads KGHDR; CDR2 reads SFDVKD.

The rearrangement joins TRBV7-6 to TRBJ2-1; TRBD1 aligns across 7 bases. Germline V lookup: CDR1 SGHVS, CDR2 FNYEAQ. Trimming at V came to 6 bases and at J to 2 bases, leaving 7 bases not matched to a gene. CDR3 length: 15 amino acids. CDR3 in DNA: TGTGCCAGCAGTCTAACAGGGGCGACCTACAATGAGCAGTTCTTC. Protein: CASSLTGATYNEQFF.

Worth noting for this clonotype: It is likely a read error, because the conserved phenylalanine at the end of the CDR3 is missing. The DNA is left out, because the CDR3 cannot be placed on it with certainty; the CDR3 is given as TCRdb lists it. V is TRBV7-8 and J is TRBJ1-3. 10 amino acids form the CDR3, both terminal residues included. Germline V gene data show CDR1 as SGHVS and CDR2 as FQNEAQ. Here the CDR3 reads CASSYRDANT.

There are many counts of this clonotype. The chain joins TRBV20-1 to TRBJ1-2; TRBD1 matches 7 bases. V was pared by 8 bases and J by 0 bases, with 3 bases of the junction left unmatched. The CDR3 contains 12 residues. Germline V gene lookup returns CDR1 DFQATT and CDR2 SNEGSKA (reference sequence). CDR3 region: CSTGDPNYGYTF. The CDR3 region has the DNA TGCAGTACAGGGGACCCTAACTATGGCTACACCTTC.

This CDR3 reads CSVTGIGTGNTIYF. In DNA form, the CDR3 reads TGCAGCGTAACAGGGATAGGGACTGGAAACACCATATATTTT. V gene TRBV29-1 combines with J gene TRBJ1-3; the D gene is possibly TRBD1 (6 bases). The V gene lost 6 bases and the J gene lost 2 bases, with 14 bases spanning the gap. CDR1 is SQVTM, CDR2 ANQGSEA, per germline. This CDR3 spans 14 amino acids.

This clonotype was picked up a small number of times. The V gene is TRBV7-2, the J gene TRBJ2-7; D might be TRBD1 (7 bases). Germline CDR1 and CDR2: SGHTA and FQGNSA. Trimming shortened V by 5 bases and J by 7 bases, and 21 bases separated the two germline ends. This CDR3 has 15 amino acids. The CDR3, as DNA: TGTGCCAGCAGCACGCAGGGGGGTGTTGGCAATGAGCAGTACTTC. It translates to CASSTQGGVGNEQYF.

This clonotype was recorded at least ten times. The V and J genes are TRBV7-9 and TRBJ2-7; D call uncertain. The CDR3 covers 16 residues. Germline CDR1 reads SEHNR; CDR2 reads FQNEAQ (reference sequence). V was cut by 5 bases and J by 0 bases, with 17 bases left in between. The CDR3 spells CASSVSWARSSYEQYF. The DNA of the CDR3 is TGTGCCAGCAGCGTTAGCTGGGCACGGAGCTCCTACGAGCAGTACTTC. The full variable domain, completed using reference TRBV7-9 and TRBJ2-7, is DTGVSQNPRHKITKRGQNVTFRCDPISEHNRLYWYRQTLGQGPEFLTYFQNEAQLEKSRLLSDRFSAERPKGSFSTLEIQRTEQGDSAMYLCASSVSWARSSYEQYFGPGTRLTVT.

CDR3 loop: CASSQGLGGNEQFF. Written as DNA, the CDR3 is TGTGCCAGCAGCCAGGGACTAGGGGGCAATGAGCAGTTCTTC. The chain recombines TRBV7-2 with TRBJ2-1, with 8 nucleotides matching TRBD2. Germline CDR1 reads SGHTA; CDR2 reads FQGNSA. This CDR3 has 14 amino acids. With 5 bases clipped from V and 6 bases from J, the junction kept 6 bases outside the gene matches. The full variable domain, rest sourced from reference TRBV7-2 and TRBJ2-1, is GAGVSQSPSNKVTEKGKDVELRCDPISGHTALYWYRQSLGQGLEFLIYFQGNSAPDKSGLPSDRFSAERTGGSVSTLTIQRTQQEDSAVYLCASSQGLGGNEQFFGPGTRLTVL.

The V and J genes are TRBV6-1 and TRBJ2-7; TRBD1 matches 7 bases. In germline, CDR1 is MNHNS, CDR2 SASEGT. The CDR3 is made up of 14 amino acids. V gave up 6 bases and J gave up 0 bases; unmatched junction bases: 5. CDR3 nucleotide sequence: TGTGCCAGCAGGGATGGACAGGACTCCTACGAGCAGTACTTC. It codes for CASRDGQDSYEQYF.